The subject of this entry is one T cell receptor beta chain. It lacks a known antigen. No qualities accompany the bases; no much larger clone lies one base away. Unmatched junction bases come to 1, with V trimmed by 2 bases and J by 4 bases. As encoded in the germline V gene (reference sequence), CDR1 is WNHNN while CDR2 is SYGVQD. From the cysteine up to the phenylalanine, the CDR3 has a length of 13 residues. Only the CDR3 region is kept as DNA, spanning 39 bases read in frame from base 1. The source of the sample is a study of cytomegalovirus exposure and HLA in healthy donors (dated by TCRdb to about 2017). Study-level background: An earlier analysis of about 560 of the donors reported 250 to 350 Gb of sequence data and 90 million to 120 million unique TCR beta sequences obtained from about 180 million T cells. A later genetic analysis used genome-wide SNP genotypes for about 65% of the roughly 700 donors, treating that subset as a discovery cohort. The study profiled the T cell repertoires of fewer than 850 subjects by immunosequencing and related them to cytomegalovirus serostatus. In addition to the first cohort of 500 to 850 subjects, a separate validation cohort of 130 or so different subjects was used. Class I and class II HLA loci were covered by the typing at four-digit resolution. The later analysis used no new phenotypic data to find candidate immune exposures, relying instead on TCR beta sequences and their occurrence across donors. Because of strong linkage in the cohort, roughly five DR-DQ haplotypes were treated as single units for association and clustering. Every repertoire in the discovery cohort had been generated on one and the same sequencing platform. In an earlier analysis of 587 of the donors, high-throughput TCR beta sequencing was used to judge whether each TCR beta V gene segment behaved as functional or pseudogenic. Donor age, sex, ethnicity and CMV serostatus were collected together with the repertoire data. The number of donors typed differed by locus, with about 629-640 for A, B, C, DRB1 and DQB1, 522 for DQA1, 600 to 610 for DPA1, and some 470 for DPB1. To study patterns of TCR occurrence, a later analysis re-analyzed previously published TCR beta repertoires from around 700 donors and added high-resolution HLA genotyping. Of the 350 to 400 genotyped donors, roughly 80% fell in the genetic ancestry cluster associated with self-reported Caucasian donors. The aim of the study was to test whether cataloging public T cell receptors could identify signatures of past pathogen exposure. Across approximately 400 genotyped donors of the cohort, an average of about 240,000 unique TCR beta nucleotide sequences per donor were sequenced, and roughly 20% of those sequences were non-productive. Roughly 300 gigabases of sequencing data and 70 million to 85 million unique TCR sequences were included in an early release covering roughly 600 HLA-typed donors. High-throughput TCR immunosequencing, statistical association of individual TCRs with disease status, and machine learning were combined to predict cytomegalovirus infection status.

The cohort was made up of about 610 healthy bone marrow donors. At the time of sampling, every cohort member was nominally healthy, though immune exposures that went unrecorded were likely present. The donor tested CMV seropositive and was one of the 289 seropositive cohort members. A peripheral blood sample was collected from each donor, and TCR beta sequencing was performed on peripheral blood mononuclear cells. The Qiagen DNeasy Blood Extraction Kit was used to extract genomic DNA from the blood cell samples. Broad study findings and their caveats: A later analysis found that most CMV-associated TCR beta chains appeared HLA-restricted, with HLA associations seemingly driven largely by CMV exposure. HLA typing was unavailable for some donors at each locus, so association tests used only the typed subset. The presence/absence analyses assumed that sequencing depth was roughly uniform across donors, and that assumption may not be true. In both the original and validation cohorts, the classifier was reported to diagnose cytomegalovirus status with high specificity and sensitivity. Specific HLA alleles were associated with 15,000 to 20,000 TCR beta sequences at a false discovery rate of 0.05 in a later analysis. Immune exposure information for the cohort was limited to CMV serostatus. The earlier analysis of 587 of the donors excluded some 15 rarely observed V segments, including chromosome 9 orphons, because counts were too low. In vitro tests confirmed that a few of the cytomegalovirus-associated TCR beta chains recognize cytomegalovirus antigens. A further reported finding was that TCR beta sequences accurately predicted the HLA-A and HLA-B alleles for most subjects in the first cohort. Assigning TCR associations to individual alleles was difficult when HLA alleles, especially DR and DQ, strongly co-occurred. V-gene and J-gene trimming of TCR beta chains was associated with a missense DCLRE1C variant in a later genetic analysis, and the association was replicated in an independent cohort. In a later analysis, HLA-associated TCR beta chains showed more clonal expansion and lower generation probabilities than non-associated chains that were equally common. The sequencing pipeline was judged likely to have produced a cluster of highly shared sequence variants as a technical artifact. An earlier analysis of approximately 500 of the donors showed that most TCR beta V segments appeared in productive rearrangements either about 90% or about 30% of the time, which broadly matched IMGT annotations. It was suggested by the authors that the approach could potentially be generalized to other disease states and immunological phenotypes. In a later analysis, the rate of TCR association differed among HLA loci, with DRB1 alleles having the most associated TCRs and HLA-C alleles having the fewest. A later analysis reported that several top co-occurrence clusters appeared linked to parvovirus B19, influenza, CMV and Epstein-Barr virus. Correlated functional status among segregating V segments might be attributable to linkage disequilibrium, but an unknown experimental factor could not be ruled out. Only TCR beta chains were sequenced in this cohort, and the absence of alpha or paired-chain data limited detectable features. Most TCR sequences were seen in very few donors, while some public TCRs were found in many individuals. The study listed approximately 160 TCR beta chains as associated with cytomegalovirus. A later genetic analysis reported fewer N-insertions in productive TCRs among donors in an Asian-associated ancestry cluster than the roughly 700-donor mean. Because the 87-base-pair reads could not distinguish some IMGT-functional V segments, including TRBV6-2 and TRBV6-3, those segments were excluded.

The library relied on the immunoSEQ multiplex PCR assay. A mixture of 60 forward primers for TCR Vbeta segments and 13 reverse primers for TCR Jbeta segments was used in the multiplex PCR. The CDR3 region of rearranged TCR beta genes was amplified from genomic DNA by a multiplex PCR assay. On the Illumina HiSeq System, the amplified TCR beta libraries were sequenced as 87-base-pair reads. The study's own analysis went as follows. Across the roughly 670 repertoires, a later analysis counted approximately 75 million unique TCR beta chains, some 11 million of which were shared by at least two donors. Raw reads were error-corrected and collapsed into unique sequences with a nearest-neighbor algorithm that merged closely related sequences to remove PCR and sequencing errors. To assign V, D and J gene segments, CDR3 sequences were aligned to IMGT reference sequences. For a sequence to be retained, at least a six-nucleotide match to both a V gene segment and a J gene segment was required. A rearrangement was called productive if the CDR3 had no stop codons and remained in frame with V and J, and every other rearrangement was called non-productive. CDR3 was defined according to IMGT convention as the region running from the second conserved V-encoded cysteine to the conserved J-encoded phenylalanine. The earlier analysis of more than 450 of the donors excluded sequences that lacked an unambiguous match to a single V gene segment. An earlier analysis of a few hundred of the donors classified V segments as functional when productive rearrangements were above 56.7% and as segregating when the standard deviation between donors was above 5%. A statistical classification framework was built to diagnose cytomegalovirus status from the catalog of TCR beta chain sequences. A later analysis assigned V and J genes by comparing TCR nucleotide sequences with IMGT/GENE-DB human TR gene sequences. Using the TCRdist pipeline, a later analysis assigned CDR3 sequences along with most-parsimonious VDJ recombination scenarios. In a later analysis, each TCR beta chain was defined by its CDR3 amino acid sequence together with its V-gene family, and reads without a unique V-gene family were excluded. As a way to deal with suspected cross-contamination and a sequencing artifact, a later analysis dropped over 550 nucleotide sequences that were highly shared and had low generation probability. In a later analysis, a clonal expansion index was calculated for each public chain from normalized within-repertoire ranks of inferred template counts. A later analysis computed generation probabilities with a VDJ recombination model fitted to out-of-frame rearrangements, and checked the results against IGoR. Hypergeometric tests were used in a later analysis to score TCR-TCR, TCR-HLA and TCR-CMV co-occurrence, with a repertoire-size bias correction applied to the TCR pairs. A later analysis estimated false discovery rates by permuting HLA or CMV assignments 20 times. In a later analysis, co-occurring TCRs were grouped using DBSCAN, with TCRdist sequence similarity added in when clustering inside HLA-allele-positive subsets. For co-occurrence clustering, repertoires with fewer than 30,000 or more than 120,000 public chains were excluded, along with about five repertoires with anomalous nucleotide sharing. Entries here come from immuneACCESS through TCRdb and include only in-frame sequences with V and J called. Some clones fail to appear in such tables; in the studies checked, an unresolved V gene covers under half of the shortfall, and the cause of the remainder is unknown. V, J and clone size derive from that table, while D and trimming were established from the DNA sequence. Present in this sample are 150,000 to 200,000 clones, over 65% of which were seen just once. The ten largest make up roughly 4.5% of the sample.

Rearrangement joined TRBV10-1 to TRBJ1-2; 7 of the junction bases match TRBD1. This clonotype was obtained from a man aged 18-30 years in good health and CMV-seropositive. The sequenced sample consisted of PBMCs. The CDR3 here reads CASSENRGYGYTF. Read as DNA, the sequence is TGCGCCAGCAGTGAGAACAGGGGCTATGGCTACACCTTC.